This T cell receptor (beta chain) was found in a study of shared clonotypes between healthy human individuals. Clones were sequenced by immunoSEQ multiplex PCR, and TCRdb holds only the in-frame ones, with some missing. This table has millions of clones, about 92% appearing once. The naive CD8 subset, CD45RO-negative cells positively selected for CCR7, excluded terminally differentiated effector memory CD45RA+ cells. J gave up 6 bases and V 1 base, and 5 bases lay outside the gene matches. There are 15 residues in the CDR3. CDR1 is SGHKS and CDR2 is YYEKEE in the germline V gene (reference sequence).

Sequencing was carried out using naive CD8+ T cells from PBMCs. The chain uses TRBV5-5 and TRBJ2-2, with 8 bases lining up with TRBD1. This TCR came from a young man in good health. Some clones in this sample may be carry-over from other donors' samples. CDR3 coding DNA: TGTGCCAGCAGCTTGTCGACAGGGGCCTCCGGGGAGCTGTTTTTT. The encoded protein is CASSLSTGASGELFF.